The 21 T cell receptor beta chains reported below all come from one sample, sequenced in a study of Ad26.COV2.S vaccination and SARS-CoV-2 variants. Treatment indicated: around 19 received Ad26.COV2.S at low or high dose, single or two shots; 5 received placebo; per-sample allocation not given. Sampling took place 63 days after the first vaccine or placebo injection. TCRdb's table, derived via immunoSEQ multiplex PCR, lists solely in-frame clones and lacks some. The data contain 380,000 or so clones, roughly 90% of them singletons. The sample was peripheral blood, taken in a trial of Ad26.COV2.S vaccine versus placebo. The receptors shown here come from a person between 18 and 59 years old who received the Ad26.COV2.S COVID-19 vaccine or a placebo.

The chain uses TRBV30 and TRBJ1-5, with D unresolved. The CDR3 runs 14 residues. Germline V gives CDR1 GTSNPN, CDR2 SVGIG (reference sequence). V lost 4 bases, J lost 5 bases, and 15 bases lay in between. CDR3 residues: CAWTRTGVDQPQHF. The CDR3 coding sequence is TGTGCCTGGACGCGAACGGGTGTGGATCAGCCCCAGCATTTT.

The chain employs TRBV18 and TRBJ2-2, with D possibly matching TRBD1 (6 bases). V lost 1 base to trimming and J lost 6 bases, with 18 bases between them. The length of the CDR3 is 17 residues. CDR1 is KGHSH, CDR2 LQKENI, per germline. In nucleotides, the CDR3 is TGTGCCAGCTCACCACGGGCGAGCAGGGGAGTTTCCGGGGAGCTGTTTTTT. This translates into CASSPRASRGVSGELFF.

V is TRBV7-9 and J is TRBJ1-4, with TRBD1 as a possible D gene (5 bases). Germline assignment: CDR1 SEHNR and CDR2 FQNEAQ (reference sequence). Trimming shortened V by 2 bases and J by 0 bases, and 19 bases separated the two germline ends. The CDR3 has 19 residues. CDR3 region: CASSLIGGIPPPTNEKLFF. For the CDR3, the DNA is TGTGCCAGCAGCTTAATCGGGGGGATCCCCCCACCAACTAATGAAAAACTGTTTTTT.

The rearrangement links TRBV11-2 to TRBJ2-3; D is perhaps TRBD2 (5 bases). Germline values: CDR1 SGHAT, CDR2 FQNNGV. V gave up 3 bases and J gave up 0 bases, with 10 bases separating them. This CDR3 is 15 amino acids long. DNA for the CDR3: TGTGCCAGCAGCTTTCAGCGGCGCAGCACAGATACGCAGTATTTT. Its translation: CASSFQRRSTDTQYF.

The gene calls are TRBV5-1 and TRBJ2-7; 7 bases match TRBD1. Germline CDR1 and CDR2: SGHRS and YFSETQ. This CDR3 contains 15 residues. The V and J ends lost 0 bases and 0 bases, in that order; junction bases with no gene match: 3. The CDR3, as DNA: TGCGCCAGCAGCTTGGGACAGGGCATCTCCTACGAGCAGTACTTC. Encoded protein: CASSLGQGISYEQYF.

The chain is built from TRBV6-6 and TRBJ2-7; a weak D match, TRBD1 (5 bases). Trimming cost V 6 bases and J 3 bases, with 9 bases left between them. The CDR3 is made up of 12 amino acids. Germline lookup yields CDR1 MNHNY and CDR2 SVGAGI (reference sequence). CDR3 DNA sequence: TGTGCCAGCAGGGACAACGACTACGAGCAGTACTTC. Its protein product is CASRDNDYEQYF.

The CDR3, as DNA: TGTGCCAGCAGCCCCCGGGGTGTAGCGGGAGAGGCTTTCACAGATACGCAGTATTTT. Translating it yields CASSPRGVAGEAFTDTQYF. The chain carries TRBV7-9 and TRBJ2-3; 9 bases are shared with TRBD2. J lost 2 bases, V lost 5 bases, and 17 bases had no gene match. CDR1 is SEHNR and CDR2 is FQNEAQ in the germline V gene (reference sequence). This CDR3 comprises 19 residues.

V is TRBV11-1 and J is TRBJ2-1; TRBD2 matches 8 bases. CDR3 length: 15 amino acids. Per germline, CDR1 SGHAT and CDR2 FQDESV (reference sequence). V was pared by 3 bases and J by 5 bases, with 6 bases of the junction left unmatched. This CDR3 reads CASSFETSVNNEQFF. The DNA for the CDR3 is TGTGCCAGCAGCTTTGAGACTAGCGTAAACAATGAGCAGTTCTTC.

This chain uses TRBV6-2 or TRBV6-3 with TRBJ1-5, with D uncertain. V lost 1 base to trimming and J lost 1 base, with 5 bases between them. The germline V gene has CDR1 MNHEY and CDR2 SVGEGT. CDR3 length equals 14 residues. The CDR3 loop is CASSYLDSNQPQHF. In DNA form, the CDR3 reads TGTGCCAGCAGTTACTTGGACAGCAATCAGCCCCAGCATTTT.

V and J are TRBV28 and TRBJ2-1; D perhaps matches TRBD1 (6 bases). V was pared by 7 bases and J by 5 bases, with 12 bases between. The germline V gene encodes CDR1 MDHEN and CDR2 SYDVKM. The CDR3 contains 13 residues. CDR3 in DNA: TGTGCCAGCAATTATCAGGGGAACAATGAGCAGTTCTTC. It is translated as CASNYQGNNEQFF.

This chain links TRBV7-9 with TRBJ2-4; D is unclear. This CDR3 comprises 13 residues. With 0 bases removed from V and 15 bases from J, the gap between germline ends came to 15 bases. From germline, CDR1 is SEHNR and CDR2 FQNEAQ (reference sequence). CDR3 DNA: TGTGCCAGCAGCTTAGCGGCTTCCTCCATCGGGTACTTC. Protein: CASSLAASSIGYF.

This sequence joins TRBV4-3 and TRBJ2-5, with a possible D match to TRBD2 (5 bases). The germline V gene encodes CDR1 LGHNA and CDR2 YSLEER. V lost 4 bases to trimming and J lost 3 bases, with 9 bases between them. The CDR3 is 13 amino acids. CDR3 sequence reads: CASSPRGKETQYF. The CDR3 bases are TGCGCCAGCAGCCCTCGGGGAAAAGAGACCCAGTACTTC.

The chain is built from TRBV2 and TRBJ2-7, with 9 bases that match TRBD1. J gave up 5 bases and V 7 bases, and 9 bases lay outside the gene matches. Germline V gene sequence: CDR1 SNHLY, CDR2 FYNNEI. The CDR3 has 14 amino acids. CDR3 protein: CASTDRDRDHEQYF. CDR3 nucleotide sequence: TGTGCCAGCACCGATCGGGACAGGGACCACGAGCAGTACTTC. Filled out from reference TRBV2 and TRBJ2-7, the complete variable domain reads EPEVTQTPSHQVTQMGQEVILRCVPISNHLYFYWYRQILGQKVEFLVSFYNNEISEKSEIFDDQFSVERPDGSNFTLKIRSTKLEDSAMYFCASTDRDRDHEQYFGPGTRLTVT.

The chain has TRBV28 and TRBJ1-2; D call uncertain. The CDR3 length is 10 residues. V dropped 8 bases and J dropped 7 bases, with 8 bases sitting between them. Germline assignment: CDR1 MDHEN and CDR2 SYDVKM. CDR3 nucleotide sequence: TGTGCCAGCCGGGCGCGTGGCTACACCTTC. This codes for CASRARGYTF.

The chain uses TRBV20-1 and TRBJ2-5; no clear D. Trimming pared 6 bases from V and 0 bases from J, leaving 5 bases between. This CDR3 has 11 amino acids. Looked up from germline, CDR1 is DFQATT and CDR2 is SNEGSKA (reference sequence). CDR3: CSAQHQETQYF. In nucleotides, the CDR3 is TGCAGTGCCCAGCACCAAGAGACCCAGTACTTC.

V is TRBV9 and J is TRBJ2-1; perhaps TRBD1 as D (6 bases). The germline CDR1 and CDR2 sequences are SGDLS and YYNGEE. V was pared by 3 bases and J by 0 bases, with 10 bases between. The CDR3 spans 15 residues. CDR3 in DNA: TGTGCCAGCAGCGCCGGACAGAGCTCCTACAATGAGCAGTTCTTC. Residues: CASSAGQSSYNEQFF.

This chain connects TRBV28 to TRBJ2-1; tentatively, D is TRBD1 or TRBD2 (5 bases each). V shed 5 bases and J shed 2 bases, with 22 bases lying between them. The CDR3 is 18 residues long. Germline CDR1 is MDHEN and CDR2 is SYDVKM. The CDR3 here is CASSTRSVIREPYNEQFF. The CDR3 DNA reads TGTGCCAGCAGTACACGCTCGGTAATCAGGGAGCCCTACAATGAGCAGTTCTTC.

The rearrangement links TRBV5-4 to TRBJ2-7; maybe TRBD1 (6 bases). Trimming stripped 0 bases from V and 1 base from J, with 8 bases between. Germline CDR1 reads SGHNT; CDR2 reads YYREEE (reference sequence). This CDR3 has 14 residues. For the CDR3, the DNA is TGTGCCAGCAGCTTGGATGGACAGTCCTACGAGCAGTACTTC. Translating it yields CASSLDGQSYEQYF.

The chain carries TRBV9 and TRBJ1-2, with TRBD1 as a possible D gene (5 bases). Trimming took off 4 bases at V and 7 bases at J, with 26 bases between the two ends. CDR3 length equals 17 residues. CDR1 and CDR2 from the germline V gene are SGDLS and YYNGEE. The CDR3 reads CASSPSDQGRGVLGYTF. The CDR3 DNA reads TGTGCCAGCAGCCCCTCAGACCAGGGACGGGGGGTACTTGGCTACACCTTC.

This chain joins TRBV28 and TRBJ2-7, with D perhaps being TRBD1 or TRBD2 (6 bases each). This CDR3 region has 15 residues. Trimming took off 5 bases at V and 4 bases at J, with 18 bases between the two ends. In germline, CDR1 is MDHEN, CDR2 SYDVKM. In nucleotides, the CDR3 is TGTGCCAGCAGTGAAGGCGGGACAATCGGGTACGAGCAGTACTTC. Amino acid sequence: CASSEGGTIGYEQYF.

The gene calls are TRBV19 and TRBJ1-4, with a tentative D call TRBD1 (6 bases). The CDR3 has 15 amino acids. V shed 3 bases and J shed 5 bases, with 13 bases lying between them. CDR1 and CDR2 (germline): LNHDA, SQIVND (reference sequence). For the CDR3, the DNA is TGTGCCAGTAGTATGCGGACAGCCGTGAATGAAAAACTGTTTTTT. Translation gives CASSMRTAVNEKLFF.